This T cell receptor (beta chain) was captured by sequencing in a study of beta chain features in type 1 diabetes. Study observations and caveats: Moderately but significantly shorter TCRB CDR3s were found in Type 1 diabetes patients in all four CD4+ subsets.

Trimming pared 5 bases from V and 4 bases from J, leaving 11 bases between. Germline loops: CDR1 SGHVS, CDR2 FNYEAQ. CDR3 length: 13 amino acids. Isolated RNA was reverse transcribed in full, so expressed TCRB transcripts were sequenced. Clones were read by immunoSEQ multiplex PCR, and TCRdb kept only the in-frame ones, dropping some. Here the sample spans about 660,000 clones, around an eighth being singletons. This clone was seen a handful of times. Its antigen is currently unknown. This sequence joins TRBV7-6 and TRBJ1-2; D ambiguous. This clonotype was sampled from a man aged 18 to 29 with type 1 diabetes. Sample: naive CD4+ T cells from blood. The CDR3, as DNA: TGTGCCAGCAGCCGCGGCCACTTCTATGGCTACACCTTC. Its translation is CASSRGHFYGYTF.